The 9 T cell receptor beta chains below come from one sample, sequenced in a study of control samples from healthy donors and cancer patients. Assay: immunoSEQ multiplex PCR; the TCRdb copy retains only in-frame clones and omits some. The table lists about 160,000 clones, approximately 96% of them singletons. Sequences were obtained from blood. The receptors here all came from a woman in her thirties or forties in good health.

This clone came up a few times. This sequence joins TRBV6-6 and TRBJ2-3; 7 bases agree with TRBD1. Trimming removed 7 bases from V and 2 bases from J; junction bases left unmatched: 9. This CDR3 spans 15 amino acids. Germline values: CDR1 MNHNY, CDR2 SVGAGI (reference sequence). CDR3 protein: CASILQGRNTDTQYF. CDR3 nucleotide sequence: TGTGCCAGCATTCTACAGGGGCGGAACACAGATACGCAGTATTTT.

The genes are TRBV6-1 and TRBJ1-1, with TRBD1 as a possible D gene (5 bases). CDR1 and CDR2 (germline): MNHNS, SASEGT. Between the trimmed V and J ends, which lost 4 bases and 0 bases, there was a span of 15 bases. This CDR3 region has 16 residues. DNA of the CDR3: TGTGCCAGCAGTGTGGGACGGCCGAATGTGAACACTGAAGCTTTCTTT. It translates to CASSVGRPNVNTEAFF.

The chain couples TRBV6-5 to TRBJ1-1; tentative D call: TRBD1 (6 bases). With 6 bases removed from V and 0 bases from J, the gap between germline ends came to 11 bases. Germline lookup yields CDR1 MNHEY and CDR2 SVGAGI. The CDR3 has 14 amino acids. CDR3 coding DNA: TGTGCCAGCAGAACGGACAGCTTGAACACTGAAGCTTTCTTT. Protein product: CASRTDSLNTEAFF.

This chain uses TRBV6-2 or TRBV6-3 with TRBJ2-2; TRBD1 is a possible D gene (5 bases). V was trimmed by 5 bases and J by 7 bases, leaving 11 bases between them. There are 13 residues in the CDR3. Germline assignment: CDR1 MNHEY and CDR2 SVGEGT. The CDR3 sequence: CASSAQGRGELFF. In DNA, the CDR3 is TGTGCCAGCAGTGCTCAGGGTCGCGGGGAGCTGTTTTTT.

CDR3 loop: CSAGPRTGAGDTQYF. CDR3 coding DNA: TGCAGCGCTGGCCCGAGGACAGGGGCGGGAGATACGCAGTATTTT. The chain joins TRBV29-1 to TRBJ2-3; 9 bases agree with TRBD1. Losses at the gene ends were 7 bases for V and 5 bases for J; bases not matched to a gene: 13. The CDR3 spans 15 residues. Germline CDR1 SQVTM, CDR2 ANQGSEA.

The rearrangement links TRBV4-2 to TRBJ1-2; 7 bases line up with TRBD1. This CDR3 has 18 amino acids. Per germline, CDR1 LGHNA and CDR2 YNFKEQ. V was clipped by 0 bases and J by 5 bases; unmatched bases: 15. CDR3 DNA: TGTGCCAGCAGCCAAGAACGAGGGCAGGGGGTGAGGTCATATGGCTACACCTTC. Translation gives CASSQERGQGVRSYGYTF.

The CDR3 loop is CASSSSGTSGSYEQYF. The CDR3 bases are TGTGCCAGCAGCTCATCGGGGACTAGCGGTTCCTACGAGCAGTACTTC. The genes are TRBV7-9 and TRBJ2-7, with 11 bases fitting TRBD2. The CDR3 extends over 16 amino acids. Germline V gives CDR1 SEHNR, CDR2 FQNEAQ (reference sequence). V gave up 4 bases and J gave up 1 base; unmatched junction bases: 6.

V and J are TRBV6-2 or TRBV6-3 and TRBJ1-2; D is perhaps TRBD1 (6 bases). The CDR3 runs 14 residues. CDR1 and CDR2 from the germline V gene are MNHEY and SVGEGT. V was clipped by 5 bases and J by 6 bases, with 16 bases between them. The CDR3 spells CASSKGGNSHGYTF. The CDR3 region has the DNA TGTGCCAGCAGTAAGGGGGGCAACAGTCATGGCTACACCTTC.

This chain uses TRBV6-5 with TRBJ1-1, with no clear D. CDR3 size: 14 residues. V was trimmed by 7 bases and J by 1 base, leaving 13 bases between them. CDR1 is MNHEY, CDR2 SVGAGI, per germline. This CDR3 is CASTVRWGNTEAFF. DNA for the CDR3: TGTGCCAGCACCGTAAGATGGGGGAACACTGAAGCTTTCTTT.